The rows below give T cell receptor beta chains drawn from one sample of a study of radiation and T cells in renal cell carcinoma. The table came from immunoSEQ multiplex PCR; TCRdb's copy has only in-frame clones and leaves some out. This sample has roughly 130,000 clones; about 88% occur once, and the top ten carry 5% to 6%. Sequencing was performed on blood, taken from a patient whose treatment included radiotherapy and nephrectomy. Receptors originate from a woman between 65 and 79 years old with renal cell carcinoma. Both conserved end residues are part of each CDR3.

>TRBJ1-1|TRBV5-4
CASSLNQGSTEAFF
>TRBJ2-3|TRBV2
CASRGPRRGRTDTQYF
>TRBJ1-5|TRBV2
CASSESGHNQPQHF
>TRBJ2-2|TRBV7-2
CASSLNQNTGELFF
>TRBJ2-3|TRBV18
CASSPPASGGFNTDTQYF
>TRBJ2-5|TRBV2
CASSGPQRTSRWETQYF
>TRBJ1-4|TRBV20-1
CSALGLEKLFF
>TRBJ2-3|TRBV2
CASRVLAGGSTDTQYF
>TRBJ2-1|TRBV5-4
CASSLRLAATEEFF
>TRBJ2-1|TRBV7-6
CASSLATAGINNEQFF
>TRBJ2-2|TRBV19
CASAVAGELFF
>TRBJ2-2|TRBV27
CASSRTSATGELFF
>TRBJ1-3|TRBV7-9
CASSPSGGHTIYF
>TRBJ1-6|TRBV7-9
CASSSDGSSYNSPLHF
>TRBJ1-1|TRBV28
CASGSSWRAFF
>TRBJ2-5|TRBV13
CASSLEVGGRETQYF
>TRBJ1-6|TRBV7-9
CASSLDNSPLHF
>TRBJ2-7|TRBV9
CASSGTGSSYEQYF
>TRBJ2-7|TRBV7-3
CASSLSGGASNEQYF
>TRBJ1-1|TRBV4-3
CASSQGAGRVTEAFF
>TRBJ1-5|TRBV30
CAWNSGGTDHSNQPQHF
>TRBJ2-5|TRBV5-1
CASSLALAGGQETQYF
>TRBJ2-2|TRBV10-3
CAIRFGGADTGELFF
>TRBJ1-5|TRBV28
CASMSSNQPQHF
>TRBJ2-3|TRBV5-6
CASSLGWGEADTQYF
>TRBJ2-3|TRBV5-6
CASGLDPQGDTQYF
>TRBJ2-1|TRBV6-6
CASSPSAYSYNEQFF
>TRBJ1-2|TRBV6-1
CASRDNTNYGYTF
>TRBJ1-6|TRBV7-6
CASSLRTANSPLHF
>TRBJ2-1|TRBV5-6
CASSTRQGRNEQFF
>TRBJ1-6|TRBV25-1
CASSSLLSYNSPLHF
>TRBJ1-6|TRBV19
CASSGRGFAPLHF
>TRBJ1-5|TRBV28
CASIRDRGLGQPQHF
>TRBJ2-5|TRBV27
CASSLSWQGKRETQYF
>TRBJ1-2|TRBV19
CASSPLDRIYGYTF
>TRBJ1-1|TRBV18
CASSPLNRATEAFF
>TRBJ1-4|TRBV6-1
CASSRGSSQEKLFF